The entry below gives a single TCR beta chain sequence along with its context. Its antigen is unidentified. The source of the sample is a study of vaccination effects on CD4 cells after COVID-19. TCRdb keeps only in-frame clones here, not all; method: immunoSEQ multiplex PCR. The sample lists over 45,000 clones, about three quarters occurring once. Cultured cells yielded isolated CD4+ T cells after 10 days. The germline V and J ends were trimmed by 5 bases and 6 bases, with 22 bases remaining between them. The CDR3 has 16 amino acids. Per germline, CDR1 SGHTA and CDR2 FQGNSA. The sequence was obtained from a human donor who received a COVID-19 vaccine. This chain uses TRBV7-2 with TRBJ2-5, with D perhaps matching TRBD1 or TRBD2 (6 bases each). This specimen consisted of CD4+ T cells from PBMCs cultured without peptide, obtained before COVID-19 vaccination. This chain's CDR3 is CASSPKGGGVVKTQYF. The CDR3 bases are TGTGCCAGCAGCCCCAAGGGGGGCGGGGTAGTAAAGACCCAGTACTTC.